Sequencing of this T cell receptor beta chain was carried out in a study of cytomegalovirus exposure and HLA in healthy donors. Study in general: About 85 million unique TCRs from HLA-typed donors were held in an early release of data. Of about 390 genotyped donors, roughly 80% grouped in the Caucasian-associated ancestry cluster. Study-level results: About 87% or about 30% of the time was how often most TCR beta V segments were productive, according to an earlier analysis.

V trimming: 2 bases; J trimming: 1 base; junction bases outside the gene matches: 2. From germline, CDR1 is SGHRS and CDR2 YFSETQ. The CDR3 sequence is 14 residues long. When sampled, the donors appeared nominally healthy, though they likely had unrecorded immune exposures. The PCR contained 60 Vbeta and 13 Jbeta primers. Profiled with immunoSEQ multiplex PCR; TCRdb holds only in-frame clones, not every one. The table records fewer than 200,000 clones, under 85% of them present only once. This clone was counted once. What it binds is unknown. Sequenced: PBMCs. The chain employs TRBV5-1 and TRBJ2-5; TRBD2 aligns across 7 bases. The sequence was collected from a man aged 45-60 years in good health and CMV-seronegative. The CDR3 DNA reads TGCGCCAGCAGCTTAGGGACTATCCAAGAGACCCAGTACTTC. Its translation is CASSLGTIQETQYF.